This T cell receptor (beta chain) was documented in a study of blood T cell repertoires in COVID-19. For the study at large: The analysed material was cDNA or gDNA that came from T cells, B-cell-depleted T cells, or PBMCs.

Across about two dozen US areas, participants ranged in age from 18 to 89 years. The V and J ends lost 0 bases and 3 bases respectively, with 18 bases between them. The CDR3 sequence is 17 residues long. The germline V gene has CDR1 SGHDT and CDR2 YYEEEE. The authors' processing: By means of reference gene primer amplification, nucleated cell counts were estimated. The repertoire was sequenced with immunoSEQ multiplex PCR; TCRdb's copy has only in-frame clones and lacks some. From that table come the V and J calls and clone size; the DNA was used to work out D and trimming. Here the sample spans hundreds of thousands of clones, 70% to 90% being singletons.

The chain couples TRBV5-6 to TRBJ1-2, with D hard to call. The material sequenced was PBMCs or T cells enriched from blood (not recorded which). The TCR comes from a woman between 40 and 50 years old who had recovered from COVID-19. The chain's CDR3 is CASSLVGFRGGDYGYTF. The CDR3 nucleotides are TGTGCCAGCAGCTTGGTTGGGTTCCGGGGTGGTGACTATGGCTACACCTTC.